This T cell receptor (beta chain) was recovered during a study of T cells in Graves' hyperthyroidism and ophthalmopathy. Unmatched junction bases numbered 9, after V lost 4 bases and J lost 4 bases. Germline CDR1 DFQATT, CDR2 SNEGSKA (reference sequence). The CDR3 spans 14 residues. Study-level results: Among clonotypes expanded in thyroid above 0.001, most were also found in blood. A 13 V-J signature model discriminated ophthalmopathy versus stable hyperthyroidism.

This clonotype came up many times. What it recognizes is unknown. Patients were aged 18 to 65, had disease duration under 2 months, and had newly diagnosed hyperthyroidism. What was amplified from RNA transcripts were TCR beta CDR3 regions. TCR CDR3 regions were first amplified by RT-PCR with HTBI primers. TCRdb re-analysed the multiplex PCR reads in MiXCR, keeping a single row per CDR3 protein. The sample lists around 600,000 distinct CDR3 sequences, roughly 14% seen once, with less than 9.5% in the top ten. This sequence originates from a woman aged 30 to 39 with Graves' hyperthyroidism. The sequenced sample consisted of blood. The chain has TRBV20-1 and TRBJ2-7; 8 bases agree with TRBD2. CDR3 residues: CSATVAGTGYEQYF. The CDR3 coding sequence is TGCAGTGCTACGGTAGCGGGGACTGGGTACGAGCAGTACTTC.